The 24 T cell receptor beta chains reported below all come from one sample, sequenced in a study of CD8 T cells in Susac syndrome (dated by TCRdb to about 2019). The method behind the library was the immunoSEQ multiplex PCR assay. RNA was extracted using the RNeasy kit, and about 0.45 to 1 microgram was reverse transcribed with random hexamers. TCRdb reanalyzed the raw reads on its own, using fastp at Q25 for trimming and MiXCR for clone calling, and kept in-frame beta chains. One record per CDR3 amino acid sequence lists the most common genes and DNA. Across this sample there are roughly 150,000 distinct CDR3 sequences, with approximately 95% seen only once. The ten largest clones represent around 0.15% of the sample. Sequenced: CD4+ T cells from PBMCs. The source of these receptors is a human donor with Susac syndrome.

The CDR3 DNA is TGTGCCAGCAGCTTTACAGGGACCTACGAGCAGTACTTC. This encodes CASSFTGTYEQYF. This rearrangement joins TRBV7-9 to TRBJ2-7, with D possibly TRBD1 on 6 matching bases. Germline V gene sequence: CDR1 SEHNR, CDR2 FQNEAQ (reference sequence). The CDR3 is 13 residues long. Deletions cut 3 bases from V and 2 bases from J, with 8 bases between.

V is TRBV6-1 and J is TRBJ1-5; D remains ambiguous. CDR1 and CDR2 (germline): MNHNS, SASEGT. The CDR3 is made up of 12 amino acids. Trimming stripped 7 bases from V and 6 bases from J, with 10 bases between. CDR3 sequence: CASKGFGQPQHF. CDR3 DNA sequence: TGTGCCAGCAAAGGGTTCGGTCAGCCCCAGCATTTT.

This clonotype occurred once. The CDR3 loop reads CSAVWTPLAKNIQYF. In nucleotides, the CDR3 is TGCAGTGCTGTGTGGACACCGTTAGCCAAAAACATTCAGTACTTC. The rearrangement links TRBV20-1 to TRBJ2-4; TRBD1 is a possible D gene (5 bases). V was cut by 5 bases and J by 0 bases, with 14 bases left in between. The germline V gene has CDR1 DFQATT and CDR2 SNEGSKA (reference sequence). This CDR3 has 15 residues.

The V call is TRBV9, the J call TRBJ2-5; TRBD2 is a possible D gene (6 bases). Germline V lookup: CDR1 SGDLS, CDR2 YYNGEE. Trimming cost V 0 bases and J 6 bases, with 12 bases left between them. The CDR3 is 14 residues long. This chain's CDR3 is CASSVEGGPKTQYF. CDR3 nucleotide sequence: TGTGCCAGCAGCGTAGAGGGAGGTCCCAAGACCCAGTACTTC. The whole variable domain, filled in from reference TRBV9 and TRBJ2-5, reads DSGVTQTPKHLITATGQRVTLRCSPRSGDLSVYWYQQSLDQGLQFLIQYYNGEERAKGNILERFSAQQFPDLHSELNLSSLELGDSALYFCASSVEGGPKTQYFGPGTRLLVL.

This chain links TRBV29-1 with TRBJ1-3, with unresolved D. Trimming shortened V by 6 bases and J by 2 bases, and 11 bases separated the two germline ends. This CDR3 is built from 13 residues. Per germline, CDR1 SQVTM and CDR2 ANQGSEA. The CDR3 here is CSVVGGTGNTIYF. Here the CDR3 DNA reads TGCAGCGTCGTTGGTGGAACTGGAAACACCATATATTTT.

The rearrangement links TRBV11-2 to TRBJ1-4; no definite D call. Germline V gives CDR1 SGHAT, CDR2 FQNNGV. This CDR3 region has 13 residues. V was trimmed by 5 bases and J by 0 bases, leaving 4 bases between them. In DNA form, the CDR3 reads TGTGCCAGCAGCGTCGCAACTAATGAAAAACTGTTTTTT. Encoded protein: CASSVATNEKLFF.

This clonotype appeared a few times. Written as DNA, the CDR3 is TGCAGCGTTACAAGGAGCTCTGGAAACACCATATATTTT. Protein: CSVTRSSGNTIYF. This rearrangement joins TRBV29-1 to TRBJ1-3; unclear D gene. Trimming stripped 5 bases from V and 0 bases from J, with 8 bases between. Germline assignment: CDR1 SQVTM and CDR2 ANQGSEA. The CDR3 is made up of 13 amino acids.

The chain recombines TRBV13 with TRBJ2-1, with a possible D match to TRBD2 (6 bases). V was shortened by 2 bases and J by 5 bases, with 10 bases between the two germline ends. Germline CDR1 is PRHDT and CDR2 is FYEKMQ (reference sequence). CDR3 size: 14 residues. DNA of the CDR3: TGTGCCAGCAGCTTAAGCGGGCAGCACAATGAGCAGTTCTTC. Residues: CASSLSGQHNEQFF.

The rearrangement links TRBV27 to TRBJ1-2, with no clear D. The CDR3 sequence is 13 residues long. V gave up 3 bases and J gave up 4 bases, with 9 bases separating them. The germline V gene encodes CDR1 MNHEY and CDR2 SMNVEV (reference sequence). CDR3 coding DNA: TGTGCCAGCAGTTTCACGGGATCCTATGGCTACACCTTC. This encodes CASSFTGSYGYTF.

The V gene is TRBV20-1, the J gene TRBJ2-3; TRBD2 agrees at 7 bases. This CDR3 is 14 amino acids long. Germline V gene data show CDR1 as DFQATT and CDR2 as SNEGSKA (reference sequence). V lost 6 bases and J lost 0; bases outside the gene matches: 6. The CDR3 protein is CSAISGRSTDTQYF. The CDR3 bases are TGCAGTGCCATTAGCGGGCGAAGCACAGATACGCAGTATTTT.

The genes are TRBV27 and TRBJ1-2; 8 positions agree with TRBD1. CDR1 is MNHEY, CDR2 SMNVEV, per germline (reference sequence). This CDR3 comprises 13 residues. V gave up 6 bases and J gave up 8 bases; unmatched junction bases: 8. The CDR3: CASRPQGERGYTF. As DNA, the CDR3 is TGTGCCAGCAGACCACAGGGGGAACGAGGCTACACCTTC.

The chain employs TRBV3-1 and TRBJ1-2, with no clear D. Trimming removed 4 bases at V and 7 bases at J, with 16 bases between. The CDR3 consists of 14 residues. The V gene's germline CDR1 is LGHDT and CDR2 YNNKEL (reference sequence). The CDR3 protein is CASSLSKGSAGYTF. CDR3 DNA sequence: TGTGCCAGCAGCCTGAGTAAGGGAAGTGCTGGCTACACCTTC.

J is TRBJ2-7 and V is TRBV9; 8 bases match TRBD1. Trimming removed 5 bases from V and 2 bases from J; junction bases left unmatched: 3. The germline V gene has CDR1 SGDLS and CDR2 YYNGEE. This CDR3 has 13 amino acids. The CDR3 region has the DNA TGTGCCAGCAGTGAGGGACAGGCCTACGAGCAGTACTTC. As protein: CASSEGQAYEQYF.

The V and J genes are TRBV25-1 and TRBJ2-3, with 9 bases matching TRBD1. Per the germline V gene, CDR1 is MGHDK and CDR2 is SYGVNS. The CDR3 length is 14 residues. With 9 bases clipped from V and 7 bases from J, the junction kept 11 bases outside the gene matches. CDR3 sequence reads: CASVPQGASYTQYF. In DNA form, the CDR3 reads TGTGCCAGTGTCCCACAGGGGGCCTCGTATACGCAGTATTTT.

The V gene is TRBV6-6, the J gene TRBJ2-4; maybe TRBD2 (5 bases). This CDR3 is built from 14 residues. Germline CDR1 MNHNY, CDR2 SVGAGI (reference sequence). The V and J ends lost 6 bases and 3 bases respectively, with 12 bases between them. The DNA for the CDR3 is TGTGCCAGCAGACCGCCGGGAAGCAAAAACATTCAGTACTTC. Its translation is CASRPPGSKNIQYF.

This sequence joins TRBV5-6 and TRBJ2-4, with 9 positions matching TRBD1. This CDR3 is 17 amino acids long. V gave up 3 bases and J gave up 0 bases; unmatched junction bases: 7. The V gene's germline CDR1 is SGHDT and CDR2 YYEEEE. The CDR3 nucleotides are TGTGCCAGCAGCTCCTGGACAGGGGAGATAGCCAAAAACATTCAGTACTTC. Translated, it gives CASSSWTGEIAKNIQYF.

The rearrangement joins TRBV20-1 to TRBJ2-5; 8 bases line up with TRBD2. This CDR3 region has 15 residues. The V segment lost 1 base and the J segment 5 bases; nucleotides outside the gene matches: 9. CDR1 is DFQATT and CDR2 is SNEGSKA in the germline V gene (reference sequence). The CDR3 region is CSARGGSGDGETQYF. The CDR3 DNA reads TGCAGTGCTAGAGGAGGTAGCGGGGATGGGGAGACCCAGTACTTC.

This clonotype was seen only once. The V gene is TRBV29-1, the J gene TRBJ2-3, with D maybe TRBD1 (6 bases). V was trimmed by 7 bases and J by 7 bases, leaving 9 bases between them. The CDR3 spans 10 residues. Germline V gene lookup returns CDR1 SQVTM and CDR2 ANQGSEA. Written as DNA, the CDR3 is TGCAGCGGCAGGGGAAATACGCAGTATTTT. Amino acid sequence: CSGRGNTQYF.

This rearrangement joins TRBV5-6 to TRBJ2-3, with no clear D. V was clipped by 6 bases and J by 6 bases, with 8 bases between them. There are 11 residues in the CDR3. The germline V gene has CDR1 SGHDT and CDR2 YYEEEE. DNA of the CDR3: TGTGCCAGCATCAAGATGGATACGCAGTATTTT. Translating gives CASIKMDTQYF.

V gene TRBV29-1 combines with J gene TRBJ1-5, with 7 bases aligning to TRBD1. Looked up from germline, CDR1 is SQVTM and CDR2 is ANQGSEA. The CDR3 runs 13 residues. J gave up 5 bases and V 4 bases, and 5 bases lay outside the gene matches. The CDR3 DNA is TGCAGCGTTGTAGACAGGGCCGATCAGCCCCAGCATTTT. Protein: CSVVDRADQPQHF.

The chain has TRBV20-1 and TRBJ2-4; 7 nucleotides match TRBD2. V dropped 0 bases and J dropped 1; count of bases not matched to a gene: 3. This CDR3 region has 15 residues. Per germline, CDR1 DFQATT and CDR2 SNEGSKA (reference sequence). Written as DNA, the CDR3 is TGCAGTGCTAGAGAGGGGGGGTCGGCCAAAAACATTCAGTACTTC. It yields the protein CSAREGGSAKNIQYF.

The chain combines TRBV19 with TRBJ1-6, with 7 bases aligning to TRBD1. Germline V gene data show CDR1 as LNHDA and CDR2 as SQIVND (reference sequence). J gave up 10 bases and V 7 bases, and 13 bases lay outside the gene matches. This CDR3 spans 15 amino acids. Here the CDR3 DNA reads TGTGCCAGTACCCCAGGGACAGTTCGGATCTCACCCCTCCACTTT. It codes for CASTPGTVRISPLHF. Looking up the rest from reference TRBV19 and TRBJ1-6 gives the full variable domain: DGGITQSPKYLFRKEGQNVTLSCEQNLNHDAMYWYRQDPGQGLRLIYYSQIVNDFQKGDIAEGYSVSREKKESFPLTVTSAQKNPTAFYLCASTPGTVRISPLHFGNGTRLTVT.

V is TRBV29-1 and J is TRBJ1-2, with D possibly matching TRBD1 (5 bases). The CDR3 runs 15 residues. Germline CDR1 is SQVTM and CDR2 is ANQGSEA. V dropped 0 bases and J dropped 7 bases, with 18 bases sitting between them. CDR3 in DNA: TGCAGCGTTGAAGAATACCACCCACCAGGGTTTGGCTACACCTTC. Protein sequence: CSVEEYHPPGFGYTF.

For the CDR3, the DNA is TGTGCCAGCAGCTTGCCAGGGATTAACTATGGCTACACCTTC. It specifies CASSLPGINYGYTF. The chain links TRBV5-4 to TRBJ1-2; D may be TRBD1 (5 bases). The CDR3 length is 14 residues. Deletions cut 1 base from V and 1 base from J, with 8 bases between. Germline V CDR1 and CDR2: SGHNT, YYREEE (reference sequence).